Below, one T cell receptor beta chain is given with its context. The antigen remains unidentified. The data derive from a study of cytomegalovirus exposure and HLA in healthy donors. Overall study context: Previous work identified 100 million or so unique TCR beta sequences from about 200 million T cells.

These donors, healthy bone marrow donors, were studied. PCR used 60 Vbeta primers and 13 Jbeta primers. The protocol was immunoSEQ multiplex PCR, while the TCRdb copy is restricted to in-frame clones and leaves out a portion. The table has some 270,000 clones, roughly 80% seen once; the top ten hold 0.3%. Regarding the study as a whole: Rarity marked most TCR sequences, yet some public TCRs occurred in many donors. Through in vitro validation, three CMV-associated chains were shown to be specific for CMV antigens.

CDR1 MDHEN and CDR2 SYDVKM come from the germline V gene. The CDR3 consists of 15 residues. The V end lost 6 bases, the J end lost 5 bases, and 17 bases lay between the germline ends. The J gene is TRBJ1-5, the V gene TRBV28; D unclear. This sequence originates from a girl aged 2 to 9 in good health and CMV-seronegative. Sequenced material: PBMCs. The CDR3 coding sequence is TGTGCCAGCAGGGATGCGGGCAGGCCCCATCAGCCCCAGCATTTT. Translation: CASRDAGRPHQPQHF.